This TCR beta chain was captured by sequencing in a study of Ad26.COV2.S vaccination and SARS-CoV-2 variants. Study-level findings and limits: Substantial breadth was reportedly displayed by spike-specific CD8+ and CD4+ T cell responses after vaccination. Ad26.COV2.S recipients had broader spike-specific TCRs (P = 0.0014).

With respect to this clone: Its specificity is not known.

Stated treatment: around 19 received Ad26.COV2.S at low or high dose, single or two shots; about 5 received placebo; per-sample allocation not given. Sampling occurred on day 63 after the first vaccine or placebo injection. The CDR3 extends over 16 amino acids. The germline V gene has CDR1 SGHTA and CDR2 FQGNSA. V shed 3 bases, J shed 2 bases, and the junction held 8 bases outside the gene matches. Produced via immunoSEQ multiplex PCR; TCRdb's table is partial and in-frame only. The repertoire consists of about 500,000 clones, with roughly 87% occurring once and the leading ten covering 1.7%. The sample consisted of peripheral blood, taken in a trial of Ad26.COV2.S vaccine versus placebo. The chain has TRBV7-2 and TRBJ1-2, with 8 positions matching TRBD1. The TCR sequence derives from a person aged 18-60 years who received the Ad26.COV2.S COVID-19 vaccine or a placebo. The CDR3 protein is CASSFGTGRPNYGYTF. The CDR3 nucleotides read TGTGCCAGCAGCTTCGGGACAGGCCGCCCCAACTATGGCTACACCTTC.